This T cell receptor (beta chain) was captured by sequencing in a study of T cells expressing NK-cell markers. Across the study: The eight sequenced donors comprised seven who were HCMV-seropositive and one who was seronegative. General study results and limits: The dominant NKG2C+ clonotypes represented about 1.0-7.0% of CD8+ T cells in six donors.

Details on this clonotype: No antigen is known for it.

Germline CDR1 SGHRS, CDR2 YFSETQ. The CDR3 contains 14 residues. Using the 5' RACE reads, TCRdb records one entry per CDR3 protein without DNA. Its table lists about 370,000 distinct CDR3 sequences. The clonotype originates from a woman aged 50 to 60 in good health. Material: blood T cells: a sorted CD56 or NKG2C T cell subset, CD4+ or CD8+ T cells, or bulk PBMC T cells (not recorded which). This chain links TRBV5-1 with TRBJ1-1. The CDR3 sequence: CASRIRAENTEAFF.